A single T cell receptor (beta chain) is shown here with its context. Its antigen is currently unknown. This sample was included in a study of T cell responses to AZD1222 COVID-19 vaccine. About the research overall: Second-dose schedules of about 4 or about 12 weeks were combined.

Germline loops: CDR1 ENHRY, CDR2 SYGVKD. The length of the CDR3 is 14 residues. V was clipped by 3 bases and J by 5 bases, with 10 bases between them. Points from the study as a whole: In all cases, repertoires were sampled only after the peak T cell response. Vaccine-associated CD4 TCRs ranged over spike, dominating at 160-218 and 743-854. Donors skewed white British and female; clonal diversity was possibly underestimated.

Some clones are missing from TCRdb's copy, which holds only in-frame ones; the method was immunoSEQ multiplex PCR. The sample holds around 180,000 clones, about 85% seen once. V and J are TRBV10-3 and TRBJ2-2; D call uncertain. The TCR was taken from an adult in good health. The sample here was peripheral blood, taken on day 0 of AZD1222 vaccination. CDR3 residues: CAISEAEATGELFF. CDR3 in DNA: TGTGCCATCAGTGAAGCAGAAGCTACCGGGGAGCTGTTTTTT.